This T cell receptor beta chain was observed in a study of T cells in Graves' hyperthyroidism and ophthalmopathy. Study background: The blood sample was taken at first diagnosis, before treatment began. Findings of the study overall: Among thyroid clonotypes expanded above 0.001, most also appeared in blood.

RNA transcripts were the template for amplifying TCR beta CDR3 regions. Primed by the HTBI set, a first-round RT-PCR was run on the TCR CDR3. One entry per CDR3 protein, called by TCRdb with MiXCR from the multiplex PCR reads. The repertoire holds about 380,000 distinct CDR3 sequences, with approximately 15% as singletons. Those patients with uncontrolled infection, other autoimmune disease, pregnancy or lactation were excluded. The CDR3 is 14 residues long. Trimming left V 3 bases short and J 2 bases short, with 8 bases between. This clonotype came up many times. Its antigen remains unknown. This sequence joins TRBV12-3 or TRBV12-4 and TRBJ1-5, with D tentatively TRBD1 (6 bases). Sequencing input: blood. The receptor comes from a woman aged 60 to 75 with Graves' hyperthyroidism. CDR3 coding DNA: TGTGCCAGCAGTTTCAGGGGAGGCAATCAGCCCCAGCATTTT. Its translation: CASSFRGGNQPQHF.